Following are 27 T cell receptor beta chains from one sample sequenced in a study of early T cells in non-severe SARS-CoV-2 infection. TCRdb called the 5' RACE reads again in MiXCR, with one record for every CDR3 protein. The sample has around 44,000 distinct CDR3 sequences, around 6.1% seen once. The specimen comprised whole blood, sampled at baseline. Source of these receptors: an adult who was a healthcare worker with PCR-confirmed SARS-CoV-2 infection or an uninfected control (not recorded which).

This clonotype appeared a few times. This chain connects TRBV20-1 to TRBJ2-7, with a weak D call TRBD2 (6 bases). The CDR3 extends over 13 amino acids. The germline V gene has CDR1 DFQATT and CDR2 SNEGSKA (reference sequence). The DNA for the CDR3 is TGCAGCGGAACCTCTAGCGTACCCTACGAGCAGTACTTC. Its protein is CSGTSSVPYEQYF.

This clonotype has a count of ten or more. The chain uses TRBV5-5 and TRBJ1-2; D ambiguous. Germline V lookup: CDR1 SGHKS, CDR2 YYEKEE (reference sequence). The CDR3 contains 17 residues. V was cut by 4 bases and J by 0 bases, with 19 bases left in between. The CDR3 sequence: CASSPYAMGTANYGYTF. CDR3 bases: TGTGCCAGCAGCCCCTACGCGATGGGAACAGCTAACTATGGCTACACCTTC. The full variable domain, in which reference TRBV5-5 and TRBJ1-2 provide the parts outside the CDR3, is DAGVTQSPTHLIKTRGQQVTLRCSPISGHKSVSWYQQVLGQGPQFIFQYYEKEERGRGNFPDRFSARQFPNYSSELNVNALLLGDSALYLCASSPYAMGTANYGYTFGSGTRLTVV.

The sample holds a few counts of this clonotype. The chain is built from TRBV7-2 and TRBJ2-7; no reliable D call. CDR1 is SGHTA, CDR2 FQGNSA, per germline. The CDR3 is 11 residues long. Trimming removed 4 bases at V and 10 bases at J, with 11 bases between. The CDR3 nucleotides read TGTGCCAGCAGCTCTGGAGTCATCCAGTACTTC. It specifies CASSSGVIQYF.

This clonotype was seen many times. The chain is built from TRBV5-1 and TRBJ1-6; D unclear. V lost 0 bases and J lost 7, with 11 bases in between. CDR1 and CDR2 (germline): SGHRS, YFSETQ. This CDR3 has 15 amino acids. This CDR3 reads CASSLAMRENSPLHF. The CDR3, as DNA: TGCGCCAGCAGCTTGGCCATGAGGGAGAATTCACCCCTCCACTTT.

This clonotype has ten or more counts. CDR3 sequence: CASRIRGSGANVLTF. The DNA for the CDR3 is TGTGCCAGCAGGATCCGGGGCTCTGGGGCCAACGTCCTGACTTTC. The V and J genes are TRBV12-3 or TRBV12-4 and TRBJ2-6; D perhaps matches TRBD2 (5 bases). The CDR3 consists of 15 residues. The ends were cut back, 6 bases at V and 0 bases at J, with 9 bases in the middle.

The sample holds a few counts of this clonotype. V usage is TRBV29-1 and J usage is TRBJ2-2; D ambiguous. Per germline, CDR1 SQVTM and CDR2 ANQGSEA. The CDR3 contains 14 residues. Trimming left V 5 bases short and J 1 base short, with 11 bases between. The CDR3 nucleotides are TGCAGCGTTCTTAAGGCTATGAACACCGGGGAGCTGTTTTTT. This gives the protein CSVLKAMNTGELFF.

This clonotype was picked up many times. This chain uses TRBV4-2 with TRBJ2-5; no firm D call. CDR3 length: 12 amino acids. Per germline, CDR1 LGHNA and CDR2 YNFKEQ. Trimming shortened V by 1 base and J by 2 bases, and 2 bases separated the two germline ends. The CDR3 bases are TGTGCCAGCAGCCAAGGGCAAGAGACCCAGTACTTC. It is translated as CASSQGQETQYF.

This clonotype appeared many times. The chain has TRBV20-1 and TRBJ2-2; TRBD2 matches at 11 bases. Germline trimming cut 2 bases from V and 1 base from J; bases unmatched to any gene: 9. Germline V gene lookup returns CDR1 DFQATT and CDR2 SNEGSKA (reference sequence). This CDR3 region has 18 residues. In DNA, the CDR3 is TGCAGTGCTAGAAGTTTTAGCGGGAGGGGGTTGAACACCGGGGAGCTGTTTTTT. It encodes CSARSFSGRGLNTGELFF.

This clonotype has a count of ten or more. The chain is built from TRBV6-6 and TRBJ2-5; D perhaps matches TRBD1 (6 bases). CDR1 MNHNY and CDR2 SVGAGI come from the germline V gene (reference sequence). The germline V and J ends were trimmed by 7 bases and 3 bases, with 21 bases remaining between them. CDR3 length: 16 residues. Here the CDR3 reads CASNELDDRMKETQYF. The CDR3 DNA sequence: TGTGCCAGCAACGAGTTAGATGACAGGATGAAAGAGACCCAGTACTTC.

This clonotype was detected ten times or more. The V gene is TRBV15, the J gene TRBJ2-6; TRBD1 matches at 9 bases. V was pared by 6 bases and J by 2 bases, with 2 bases of the junction left unmatched. Germline V gene lookup returns CDR1 LNHNV and CDR2 YYDKDF (reference sequence). CDR3 length: 15 amino acids. The CDR3 DNA reads as TGTGCCACCAGTTACAGGGGGCCTGGGGCCAACGTCCTGACTTTC. It specifies CATSYRGPGANVLTF.

The chain has TRBV5-4 and TRBJ2-5; 10 bases are shared with TRBD2. The germline V gene encodes CDR1 SGHNT and CDR2 YYREEE (reference sequence). After removal of 4 bases from V and 3 bases from J, the junction contained 6 bases not matched to a gene. This CDR3 has 15 residues. CDR3 sequence reads: CASSRGLALEETQYF. As DNA, the CDR3 is TGTGCCAGCAGCCGGGGACTAGCGTTGGAAGAGACCCAGTACTTC.

Only a few counts were recorded for this clonotype. The CDR3 loop reads CASSLGLVGPGELFF. CDR3 DNA: TGTGCCAGCAGCTTGGGACTAGTGGGGCCCGGGGAGCTGTTTTTT. The rearrangement links TRBV11-2 to TRBJ2-2, with 8 bases that match TRBD2. This CDR3 is 15 amino acids long. Per the germline V gene, CDR1 is SGHAT and CDR2 is FQNNGV. V was clipped by 3 bases and J by 6 bases; unmatched bases: 6. Filled out from reference TRBV11-2 and TRBJ2-2, the complete variable domain reads EAGVAQSPRYKIIEKRQSVAFWCNPISGHATLYWYQQILGQGPKLLIQFQNNGVVDDSQLPKDRFSAERLKGVDSTLKIQPAKLEDSAVYLCASSLGLVGPGELFFGEGSRLTVL.

This clonotype occurred a few times. The chain couples TRBV7-2 to TRBJ2-7; 9 bases map to TRBD1. This CDR3 is built from 13 residues. V was clipped by 5 bases and J by 10 bases; unmatched bases: 9. CDR1 is SGHTA, CDR2 FQGNSA, per germline. The CDR3 coding sequence is TGTGCCAGCAGCCCAAGAGGGACAGGGAGACAGTACTTC. Encoded protein: CASSPRGTGRQYF.

The V gene is TRBV6-5, the J gene TRBJ1-1, with D possibly being TRBD1 (6 bases). V was shortened by 6 bases and J by 1 base, with 15 bases between the two germline ends. Germline CDR1 MNHEY, CDR2 SVGAGI. The CDR3 extends over 15 amino acids. The CDR3 DNA follows: TGTGCCAGCAGACAAAACAGGGCGGGGAACACTGAAGCTTTCTTT. Residues: CASRQNRAGNTEAFF.

This clonotype has a handful of counts. V is TRBV5-1 and J is TRBJ2-2; the D is unclear. This CDR3 spans 13 amino acids. Trimming cost V 4 bases and J 3 bases, with 7 bases left between them. CDR1 and CDR2 from the germline V gene are SGHRS and YFSETQ. The CDR3 bases are TGCGCCAGCAGCATAGGATACACCGGGGAGCTGTTTTTT. Translating it yields CASSIGYTGELFF.

This chain joins TRBV20-1 and TRBJ2-4; D is unclear. The CDR3 totals 16 residues. Trimming removed 5 bases from V and 2 bases from J, with 19 bases in between. Germline V lookup: CDR1 DFQATT, CDR2 SNEGSKA (reference sequence). The CDR3 DNA is TGCAGTGCTCAAGACTTCTCAAGGACCTCCAAAAACATTCAGTACTTC. It encodes CSAQDFSRTSKNIQYF.

The CDR3 sequence: CASNTLPTSGRPGTYEQYF. CDR3 coding DNA: TGTGCCAGCAATACTTTGCCGACTAGCGGGAGACCCGGGACCTACGAGCAGTACTTC. The chain uses TRBV6-6 and TRBJ2-7, with 12 nucleotides matching TRBD2. The CDR3 totals 19 residues. J was trimmed by 2 bases and V by 7 bases; bases with no gene match: 18. Germline CDR1 is MNHNY and CDR2 is SVGAGI (reference sequence).

This chain joins TRBV11-2 and TRBJ2-5; D perhaps matches TRBD1 (7 bases). Trimming cost V 5 bases and J 7 bases, with 20 bases left between them. This CDR3 comprises 15 residues. The germline gives CDR1 SGHAT, CDR2 FQNNGV. The CDR3 protein is CASSLRGGGSGTQYF. In DNA, the CDR3 is TGTGCCAGCAGCCTCCGCGGAGGGGGCTCGGGGACCCAGTACTTC.

The chain uses TRBV4-1 and TRBJ1-4; 9 nucleotides agree with TRBD1. Trimming took 5 bases from V and 4 from J; bases not matched to a gene: 2. The germline V gene has CDR1 MGHRA and CDR2 YSYEKL. The CDR3 has 14 residues. CDR3 nucleotides: TGCGCCAGCAGCGGGGGACAGGGTAATGAAAAACTGTTTTTT. Protein: CASSGGQGNEKLFF.

This clonotype has a handful of counts. The chain employs TRBV6-2 or TRBV6-3 and TRBJ2-3; D is undetermined. Trimming stripped 3 bases from V and 1 base from J, with 8 bases between. This CDR3 is 14 amino acids long. Germline assignment: CDR1 MNHEY and CDR2 SVGEGT. The CDR3 DNA sequence: TGTGCCAGCAGTTATGGCTCGGGCACAGATACGCAGTATTTT. Translation: CASSYGSGTDTQYF.

Turning to this clonotype: One end of the junction is discordant with germline, which a read error may explain. The rearrangement links TRBV7-2 to TRBJ2-2, with D perhaps matching TRBD2 (7 bases). Germline CDR1 and CDR2: SGHTA and FQGNSA. The CDR3 totals 16 residues. CDR3 DNA: TGTGCCAGCAGCTTAGTCGTCAGGGGAGGGACCGGGGAGTTGTTTTTT. This gives the protein CASSLVVRGGTGELFF. The complete variable domain, with remaining parts taken from reference TRBV7-2 and TRBJ2-2, reads GAGVSQSPSNKVTEKGKDVELRCDPISGHTALYWYRQSLGQGLEFLIYFQGNSAPDKSGLPSDRFSAERTGGSVSTLTIQRTQQEDSAVYLCASSLVVRGGTGELFFGEGSRLTVL.

This clonotype was seen a few times. This sequence joins TRBV12-3 or TRBV12-4 and TRBJ2-5; 7 bases agree with TRBD1. The CDR3 loop spans 15 amino acids. J lost 2 bases, V lost 5 bases, and 8 bases had no gene match. The CDR3 reads CASSRQGLSQETQYF. CDR3 bases: TGTGCCAGCAGTCGACAGGGTTTGAGTCAAGAGACCCAGTACTTC.

This CDR3 is CATAYPPGTGYTQYF. In nucleotides, the CDR3 is TGTGCCACCGCTTATCCTCCCGGGACAGGGTATACCCAGTACTTC. The V call is TRBV15, the J call TRBJ2-5; 9 bases are a match to TRBD1. Per germline, CDR1 LNHNV and CDR2 YYDKDF (reference sequence). This CDR3 spans 15 amino acids. The V gene end was trimmed by 8 bases and the J gene end by 8 bases; junction bases not matched to a gene: 15.

The chain uses TRBV6-5 and TRBJ2-7; a possible D gene is TRBD2 (5 bases). Trimming took 7 bases from V and 3 from J, leaving 16 bases between them. CDR1 is MNHEY, CDR2 SVGAGI, per germline. The CDR3 is 14 amino acids. The chain's CDR3 is CASTSHGGDYEQYF. CDR3 nucleotides: TGTGCCAGCACTTCTCATGGAGGCGACTACGAGCAGTACTTC.

The CDR3 DNA is TGTGCCAGCAGCCAGCGGAGGGGTGGGGATACGCAGTATTTT. This translates into CASSQRRGGDTQYF. The chain is built from TRBV6-2 or TRBV6-3 and TRBJ2-3, with a possible D match to TRBD2 (6 bases). The germline CDR1 and CDR2 sequences are MNHEY and SVGEGT. This CDR3 region has 14 residues. V was pared by 6 bases and J by 6 bases, with 16 bases between.

This clonotype was observed many times. The chain is built from TRBV4-2 and TRBJ1-1; D ambiguous. The CDR3 is 18 amino acids. Trimming removed 4 bases at V and 3 bases at J, with 24 bases between. Germline-derived CDR1 and CDR2 are LGHNA and YNFKEQ. CDR3 DNA sequence: TGTGCCAGCAGCCCCGTAGGTACAGCCAGCGAGGAGGACACTGAAGCTTTCTTT. Amino acid sequence: CASSPVGTASEEDTEAFF.

This clonotype was detected many times. The V and J genes are TRBV7-8 and TRBJ2-1; D is ambiguous. CDR3 length equals 11 residues. V lost 5 bases and J 5 bases, leaving 4 bases between the germline ends. Germline assignment: CDR1 SGHVS and CDR2 FQNEAQ. For the CDR3, the DNA is TGTGCCAGCAGCCCAGACAATGAGCAGTTCTTC. It specifies CASSPDNEQFF.